This T cell receptor (beta chain) was observed in a study of beta chain features in type 1 diabetes. Study-level results: Patients with type 1 diabetes showed fewer VDJ junction insertions and more deletions. A potential PCR bias toward shorter templates would be equal in patient and control samples.

Sequenced material consisted of expressed TCRB transcripts (all of the isolated RNA was reverse transcribed). The repertoire was sequenced with immunoSEQ multiplex PCR; TCRdb's copy has only in-frame clones and lacks some. The sample has about 140,000 clones, around 9.3% seen once. To note about this clone: The antigen is unknown.

CD45RO/CCR7/CD25/CD127/CD95/CD27 sorting isolated CD4+ naive, central memory, regulatory and stem cell-like memory cells. Between the trimmed V and J ends, which lost 4 bases and 4 bases, there was a span of 16 bases. Germline V gives CDR1 MNHEY, CDR2 SVGAGI. The CDR3 extends over 15 amino acids. The sequenced sample was naive CD4+ T cells from blood. The rearrangement joins TRBV6-5 to TRBJ1-2, with no clear D. This sequence was found in a man younger than 30 in good health. The chain's CDR3 is CASSFESLGSYGYTF. The CDR3, as DNA: TGTGCCAGCAGTTTCGAGTCCCTCGGGAGCTATGGCTACACCTTC.